Listed below are T cell receptor beta chains from one sample, sequenced in a study of cytomegalovirus exposure and HLA in healthy donors. Some clones are missing from TCRdb's copy, which holds only in-frame ones; the method was immunoSEQ multiplex PCR. Of under 200,000 clones detected, roughly 73% appear once; the ten largest clones hold about 2.9%. Material: PBMCs. The source of these receptors is a female donor in good health and CMV-seronegative. Each CDR3 is given with its conserved first and last residue. D genes are given only for firm matches. Clone size is shown for a subset of rows, as once, few, many or a class of expanded clone.

J | D | V | size | CDR3 | DNA
TRBJ2-1 | TRBD2 | TRBV27 | - | CASRLAGGSEQFF | TGTGCCAGCAGACTAGCGGGTGGGAGTGAGCAGTTCTTC
TRBJ2-1 | TRBD2 | TRBV7-9 | few | CASSSPRTSALHEQFF | TGTGCCAGCAGCTCCCCGAGGACTAGCGCCCTACACGAGCAGTTCTTC
TRBJ2-7 | - | TRBV19 | - | CASKWAEQGTYEQYF | TGTGCCAGTAAGTGGGCGGAACAGGGTACCTACGAGCAGTACTTC
TRBJ1-2 | - | TRBV9 | - | CASSVENRPRGGGYTF | TGTGCCAGCAGCGTAGAAAACCGTCCCAGGGGTGGCGGCTACACCTTC
TRBJ2-3 | TRBD2 | TRBV19 | - | CASSIGSGGFTDTQYF | TGTGCCAGTAGTATAGGTAGCGGGGGATTCACAGATACGCAGTATTTT
TRBJ2-7 | - | TRBV20-1 | few | CSASETYEQYF | TGCAGTGCTAGCGAGACCTACGAGCAGTACTTC
TRBJ1-2 | TRBD1 | TRBV2 | - | CASSASQGVIGYTF | TGTGCCAGCAGCGCGTCCCAGGGGGTGATTGGCTACACCTTC
TRBJ2-6 | - | TRBV30 | once | CAWQLGKQSSGANVLTF | TGTGCCTGGCAACTCGGAAAACAGAGCTCTGGGGCCAACGTCCTGACTTTC
TRBJ1-5 | - | TRBV28 | - | CASSLSSPGNQPQHF | TGTGCCAGCAGTTTATCTTCGCCAGGGAATCAGCCCCAGCATTTT
TRBJ1-1 | - | TRBV7-8 | - | CASSHGGGNTEAFF | TGTGCCAGCAGCCACGGGGGAGGGAACACTGAAGCTTTCTTT
TRBJ2-5 | TRBD2 | TRBV5-1 | - | CASSLGGRGGQEAQYF | TGCGCCAGCAGCTTGGGAGGTCGGGGGGGCCAAGAGGCCCAGTACTTC
TRBJ1-2 | - | TRBV27 | - | CASSFAQGYGYTF | TGTGCCAGCAGTTTTGCCCAGGGTTATGGCTACACCTTC
TRBJ2-1 | - | TRBV6-1 | - | CASSKDGNNEQFF | TGTGCCAGCAGTAAGGACGGGAACAATGAGCAGTTCTTC
TRBJ2-3 | TRBD1 | TRBV19 | few | CASSMGQGAVVTQYF | TGTGCCAGTAGTATGGGACAGGGGGCGGTCGTTACGCAGTATTTT
TRBJ1-2 | - | TRBV5-1 | - | CASSFGTNDGYTF | TGCGCCAGCAGCTTCGGGACAAACGATGGCTACACCTTC
TRBJ2-1 | - | TRBV27 | - | CASRNSGAYNEQFF | TGTGCCAGCAGAAATAGCGGCGCCTACAATGAGCAGTTCTTC
TRBJ2-3 | - | TRBV6-5 | - | CASSYSFRGLGDTQYF | TGTGCCAGCAGTTACTCGTTCCGAGGGTTGGGAGATACGCAGTATTTT
TRBJ1-2 | TRBD1 | TRBV7-2 | few | CASSLAPGQGGGYTF | TGTGCCAGCAGCTTAGCGCCCGGACAGGGAGGTGGCTACACCTTC
TRBJ1-1 | - | TRBV7-8 | - | CASSLAGKNTEAFF | TGTGCCAGCAGCTTAGCGGGCAAGAACACTGAAGCTTTCTTT
TRBJ2-3 | TRBD2 | TRBV7-8 | - | CASSDSGGPTDTQYF | TGTGCCAGCAGCGATAGCGGGGGGCCCACAGATACGCAGTATTTT
TRBJ2-7 | - | TRBV9 | - | CASSARAGSYEQYF | TGTGCCAGCAGCGCTCGAGCGGGTTCCTACGAGCAGTACTTC
TRBJ1-3 | TRBD1 | TRBV7-6 | - | CASSYDRGDGNTIYF | TGTGCCAGCAGCTACGACAGGGGGGATGGAAACACCATATATTTT
TRBJ1-4 | - | TRBV18 | - | CASSPRSGVRATNEKLFF | TGTGCCAGCTCACCACGGAGTGGAGTCCGTGCAACTAATGAAAAACTGTTTTTT
TRBJ2-1 | TRBD1 | TRBV10-3 | - | CAISPDRDREGNEQFF | TGTGCCATCAGTCCGGACCGGGACAGGGAGGGCAATGAGCAGTTCTTC
TRBJ1-2 | - | TRBV7-9 | - | CASSPIYRGGPSYGYTF | TGTGCCAGCAGCCCCATTTATAGGGGCGGACCAAGCTATGGCTACACCTTC
TRBJ2-2 | - | TRBV7-3 | - | CASSLGRSGAGTGELFF | TGTGCCAGCAGCCTAGGACGGAGCGGAGCTGGGACCGGGGAGCTGTTTTTT
TRBJ2-7 | - | TRBV2 | - | CASSDWGAGDDEQYF | TGTGCCAGCAGTGATTGGGGGGCGGGAGACGACGAGCAGTACTTC